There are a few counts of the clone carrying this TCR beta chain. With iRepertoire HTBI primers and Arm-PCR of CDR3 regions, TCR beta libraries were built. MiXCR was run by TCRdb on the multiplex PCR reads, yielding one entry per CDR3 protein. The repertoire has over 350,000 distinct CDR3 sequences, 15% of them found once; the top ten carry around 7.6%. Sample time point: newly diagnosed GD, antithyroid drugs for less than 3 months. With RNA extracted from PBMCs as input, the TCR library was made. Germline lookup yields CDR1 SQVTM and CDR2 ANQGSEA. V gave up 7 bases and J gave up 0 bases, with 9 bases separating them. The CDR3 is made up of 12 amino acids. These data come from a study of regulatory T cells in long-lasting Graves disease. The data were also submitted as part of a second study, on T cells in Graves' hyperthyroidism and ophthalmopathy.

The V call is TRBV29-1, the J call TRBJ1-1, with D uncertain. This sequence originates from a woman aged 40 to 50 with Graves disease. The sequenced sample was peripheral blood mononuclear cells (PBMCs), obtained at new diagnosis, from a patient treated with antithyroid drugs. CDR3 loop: CSATPLNTEAFF. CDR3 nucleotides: TGCAGCGCCACCCCACTGAACACTGAAGCTTTCTTT.